The 26 T cell receptor beta chains reported below all come from one sample, sequenced in a study of cytomegalovirus exposure and HLA in healthy donors. With 60 Vbeta and 13 Jbeta primers, the PCR was carried out. Profiling relied on immunoSEQ multiplex PCR, and the TCRdb table lists in-frame clones only, not all of them. The sample has about 90,000 clones, around 85% seen once. The specimen sequenced was PBMCs. Receptors originate from a man younger than 30 in good health and CMV-seronegative.

This clone occurred once. The CDR3 DNA sequence: TGTGCCAGCATGGGGACAGGGGGTCAGAATTCACCCCTCCACTTT. Protein sequence: CASMGTGGQNSPLHF. This chain joins TRBV28 and TRBJ1-6; the match to TRBD1 covers 11 bases. The length of the CDR3 is 15 residues. V dropped 7 bases and J dropped 7; count of bases not matched to a gene: 6. CDR1 and CDR2 (germline): MDHEN, SYDVKM.

The genes are TRBV28 and TRBJ1-2; the D gene is possibly TRBD1 (6 bases). There are 14 residues in the CDR3. Trimming pared 0 bases from V and 4 bases from J, leaving 9 bases between. Germline CDR1 and CDR2: MDHEN and SYDVKM. The CDR3 region is CASSLWGAAYGYTF. CDR3 sequence (DNA): TGTGCCAGCAGTTTATGGGGGGCGGCCTATGGCTACACCTTC.

This clone came up a few times. The chain joins TRBV6-5 to TRBJ1-5, with TRBD1 matching 8 bases. Germline values: CDR1 MNHEY, CDR2 SVGAGI. After removal of 6 bases from V and 6 bases from J, the junction contained 4 bases not matched to a gene. The CDR3 loop spans 13 amino acids. Written as DNA, the CDR3 is TGTGCCAGCAGGGACAGGGACGCTCAGCCCCAGCATTTT. Amino acids: CASRDRDAQPQHF.

The chain recombines TRBV27 with TRBJ2-1; weak D call: TRBD1 (5 bases). Germline-derived CDR1 and CDR2 are MNHEY and SMNVEV (reference sequence). This CDR3 spans 12 amino acids. Trimming pared 6 bases from V and 6 bases from J, leaving 9 bases between. CDR3 bases: TGTGCCAGCAGCTACAGGTTCAATGAGCAGTTCTTC. Protein sequence: CASSYRFNEQFF.

This clone was counted only a few times. The chain combines TRBV4-3 with TRBJ1-1; 9 bases map to TRBD1. CDR1 and CDR2 (germline): LGHNA, YSLEER. This CDR3 region has 15 residues. V lost 2 bases to trimming and J lost 5 bases; unmatched junction nucleotides: 6. The DNA for the CDR3 is TGCGCCAGCAGCCAATCCGGACAGGGGAGGACTGAAGCTTTCTTT. This codes for CASSQSGQGRTEAFF.

This clone was seen a few times. The chain carries TRBV5-1 and TRBJ2-1; 8 bases fit TRBD2. The V gene end was trimmed by 0 bases and the J gene end by 7 bases; junction bases not matched to a gene: 6. The germline CDR1 and CDR2 sequences are SGHRS and YFSETQ. The CDR3 consists of 15 residues. The CDR3 sequence: CASSLASGSKNEQFF. Here the CDR3 DNA reads TGCGCCAGCAGCTTGGCGAGCGGGAGTAAGAATGAGCAGTTCTTC.

V is TRBV7-2 and J is TRBJ2-1, with D uncertain. The CDR3 has 13 residues. Trimming took off 3 bases at V and 5 bases at J, with 8 bases between the two ends. Germline values: CDR1 SGHTA, CDR2 FQGNSA. CDR3 bases: TGTGCCAGCAGCTTGGCCGTCAACAATGAGCAGTTCTTC. Protein sequence: CASSLAVNNEQFF.

This chain links TRBV25-1 with TRBJ2-3; the match to TRBD2 covers 7 bases. The V gene end was trimmed by 5 bases and the J gene end by 4 bases; junction bases not matched to a gene: 18. Per the germline V gene, CDR1 is MGHDK and CDR2 is SYGVNS. This CDR3 region has 18 residues. DNA of the CDR3: TGTGCCAGCAGTCCAATCAGCTGGCGAGCGGGGAGCCCAGATACGCAGTATTTT. This encodes CASSPISWRAGSPDTQYF.

The CDR3 is CASKKTAPNYGYTF. CDR3 nucleotide sequence: TGTGCCAGCAAGAAGACAGCCCCTAACTATGGCTACACCTTC. This chain connects TRBV2 to TRBJ1-2, with D tentatively TRBD1 (5 bases). The germline CDR1 and CDR2 sequences are SNHLY and FYNNEI. V was cut by 7 bases and J by 0 bases, with 12 bases left in between. CDR3 length: 14 residues.

The chain combines TRBV2 with TRBJ1-5; no reliable D call. V was cut by 3 bases and J by 3 bases, with 12 bases left in between. From germline, CDR1 is SNHLY and CDR2 FYNNEI. The CDR3 length is 15 residues. CDR3 in DNA: TGTGCCAGCAGTGAGGAGGCTCATTCCAATCAGCCCCAGCATTTT. This codes for CASSEEAHSNQPQHF.

The chain recombines TRBV5-1 with TRBJ2-5; perhaps TRBD2 as D (6 bases). V lost 3 bases to trimming and J lost 1 base, with 16 bases between them. The germline CDR1 and CDR2 sequences are SGHRS and YFSETQ. This CDR3 has 16 amino acids. CDR3 DNA: TGCGCCAGCAGCTCCGGAGGGGACCTATTCCAAGAGACCCAGTACTTC. It is translated as CASSSGGDLFQETQYF.

The gene calls are TRBV5-1 and TRBJ2-1, with a weak D call TRBD2 (5 bases). Germline values: CDR1 SGHRS, CDR2 YFSETQ. Trimming shortened V by 3 bases and J by 6 bases, and 19 bases separated the two germline ends. The CDR3 runs to 16 residues. CDR3 nucleotides: TGCGCCAGCAGCTCCGGAGCAACTAGAAAGGGCAATGAGCAGTTCTTC. This translates into CASSSGATRKGNEQFF.

The chain is built from TRBV6-1 and TRBJ1-2; tentative D call: TRBD1 (5 bases). In germline, CDR1 is MNHNS, CDR2 SASEGT. The CDR3 has 14 residues. Trimming removed 8 bases at V and 2 bases at J, with 15 bases between. CDR3 nucleotides: TGTGCCAGCTCCGGCAGGGTAATCAACTATGGCTACACCTTC. Its translation: CASSGRVINYGYTF.

This chain connects TRBV29-1 to TRBJ1-5; the match to TRBD1 covers 7 bases. The trim removed 4 bases at V and 3 bases at J, leaving 3 bases unmatched. Germline V lookup: CDR1 SQVTM, CDR2 ANQGSEA. The CDR3 has 13 amino acids. This chain's CDR3 is CSVAGTDNQPQHF. For the CDR3, the DNA is TGCAGCGTTGCCGGGACAGACAATCAGCCCCAGCATTTT. The full variable domain, in which reference TRBV29-1 and TRBJ1-5 provide the parts outside the CDR3, is SAVISQKPSRDICQRGTSLTIQCQVDSQVTMMFWYRQQPGQSLTLIATANQGSEATYESGFVIDKFPISRPNLTFSTLTVSNMSPEDSSIYLCSVAGTDNQPQHFGDGTRLSIL.

This chain links TRBV2 with TRBJ2-1, with 13 bases aligning to TRBD2. This CDR3 spans 15 amino acids. The V gene end was trimmed by 7 bases and the J gene end by 5 bases; junction bases not matched to a gene: 5. CDR1 and CDR2 from the germline V gene are SNHLY and FYNNEI. The CDR3 sequence: CASNPGLAGNNEQFF. The CDR3 DNA is TGTGCCAGCAACCCGGGACTAGCGGGAAACAATGAGCAGTTCTTC.

The chain is built from TRBV4-1 and TRBJ2-7; tentative D call: TRBD1 (5 bases). Germline V gene sequence: CDR1 MGHRA, CDR2 YSYEKL. V lost 1 base and J lost 6, with 13 bases in between. The CDR3 covers 14 residues. DNA of the CDR3: TGCGCCAGCAGCCAAGGAGCAGGGTCAGGCGAGCAGTACTTC. It translates to CASSQGAGSGEQYF.

For this clone: Other DNA variants within this sample encode the same CDR3. The V and J genes are TRBV27 and TRBJ2-7; perhaps TRBD1 as D (6 bases). The CDR3 is 11 residues long. The germline gives CDR1 MNHEY, CDR2 SMNVEV (reference sequence). V was cut by 5 bases and J by 7 bases, with 9 bases left in between. The CDR3 sequence: CASSLGGEQYF. In DNA, the CDR3 is TGTGCCAGCAGTCTAGGGGGTGAGCAGTACTTC.

The chain combines TRBV6-6 with TRBJ2-2; 7 positions match TRBD1. CDR1 MNHNY and CDR2 SVGAGI come from the germline V gene (reference sequence). There are 15 residues in the CDR3. J was trimmed by 4 bases and V by 0 bases; bases with no gene match: 2. This CDR3 reads CASSYSTGRTGELFF. The DNA for the CDR3 is TGTGCCAGCAGTTACTCGACAGGGCGCACCGGGGAGCTGTTTTTT.

The chain joins TRBV7-2 to TRBJ2-5; 9 positions match TRBD2. The V and J ends lost 2 bases and 0 bases, in that order; junction bases with no gene match: 7. This CDR3 region has 17 residues. CDR1 is SGHTA, CDR2 FQGNSA, per germline. CDR3 sequence reads: CASSLYPAGGDQETQYF. CDR3 sequence (DNA): TGTGCCAGCAGCTTATACCCAGCGGGAGGCGACCAAGAGACCCAGTACTTC. Supplemented by reference TRBV7-2 and TRBJ2-5, the full variable domain reads GAGVSQSPSNKVTEKGKDVELRCDPISGHTALYWYRQSLGQGLEFLIYFQGNSAPDKSGLPSDRFSAERTGGSVSTLTIQRTQQEDSAVYLCASSLYPAGGDQETQYFGPGTRLLVL.

The V and J genes are TRBV27 and TRBJ2-7; D uncertain. The CDR3 is 14 residues long. Germline CDR1 and CDR2: MNHEY and SMNVEV (reference sequence). V shed 5 bases and J shed 7 bases, with 18 bases lying between them. The CDR3 nucleotides read TGTGCCAGCAGTCCCCTCACTGGAGTGCGTGAGCAGTACTTC. Its protein is CASSPLTGVREQYF.

The V and J genes are TRBV7-8 and TRBJ2-7; 8 positions agree with TRBD2. CDR3 length: 13 amino acids. The J segment lost 6 bases and the V segment lost 5 bases, leaving 6 bases of the junction unmatched. CDR1 and CDR2 from the germline V gene are SGHVS and FQNEAQ. The CDR3: CASSPGLAGEQYF. CDR3 DNA sequence: TGTGCCAGCAGCCCTGGACTAGCAGGCGAGCAGTACTTC.

The genes are TRBV7-9 and TRBJ2-7; D is unresolved. Germline loops: CDR1 SEHNR, CDR2 FQNEAQ (reference sequence). This CDR3 contains 15 residues. Trimming shortened V by 3 bases and J by 6 bases, and 18 bases separated the two germline ends. The CDR3 loop is CASSFSSAPPGEQYF. Here the CDR3 DNA reads TGTGCCAGCAGCTTTTCCTCCGCCCCTCCCGGCGAGCAGTACTTC.

This clone has more than one count but fewer than ten. The CDR3 DNA sequence: TGTGCCAGCAAGGCGAGTGGGAGAGGAGGCTATGGCTACACCTTC. It specifies CASKASGRGGYGYTF. This chain connects TRBV6-1 to TRBJ1-2; D is unresolved. This CDR3 is 15 amino acids long. V was shortened by 7 bases and J by 4 bases, with 19 bases between the two germline ends. Germline CDR1 and CDR2: MNHNS and SASEGT.

This clone occurred once. The chain carries TRBV6-5 and TRBJ2-7; tentative D call: TRBD2 (5 bases). The CDR3 has 16 amino acids. V was clipped by 3 bases and J by 7 bases, with 22 bases between them. Per the germline V gene, CDR1 is MNHEY and CDR2 is SVGAGI. The CDR3 loop reads CASSYSSFQVSGEQYF. In nucleotides, the CDR3 is TGTGCCAGCAGTTATTCCTCGTTTCAGGTCTCGGGGGAGCAGTACTTC.

The table lists this clone with a few counts. This chain uses TRBV28 with TRBJ2-4; D not certain. V was cut by 5 bases and J by 9 bases, with 14 bases left in between. This CDR3 spans 13 amino acids. In germline, CDR1 is MDHEN, CDR2 SYDVKM. The chain's CDR3 is CASSPGFRSIQYF. In DNA form, the CDR3 reads TGTGCCAGCAGTCCCGGGTTTAGGTCCATTCAGTACTTC. The variable domain in full, completed from reference TRBV28 and TRBJ2-4, reads DVKVTQSSRYLVKRTGEKVFLECVQDMDHENMFWYRQDPGLGLRLIYFSYDVKMKEKGDIPEGYSVSREKKERFSLILESASTNQTSMYLCASSPGFRSIQYFGAGTRLSVL.

V gene TRBV29-1 combines with J gene TRBJ2-4; 8 nucleotides line up with TRBD2. Trimming cost V 6 bases and J 1 base; bases outside gene matches: 8. The CDR3 extends over 15 amino acids. CDR1 SQVTM and CDR2 ANQGSEA come from the germline V gene. CDR3: CSVGGLVDAKNIQYF. The CDR3 nucleotides are TGCAGCGTGGGGGGACTAGTCGATGCCAAAAACATTCAGTACTTC.